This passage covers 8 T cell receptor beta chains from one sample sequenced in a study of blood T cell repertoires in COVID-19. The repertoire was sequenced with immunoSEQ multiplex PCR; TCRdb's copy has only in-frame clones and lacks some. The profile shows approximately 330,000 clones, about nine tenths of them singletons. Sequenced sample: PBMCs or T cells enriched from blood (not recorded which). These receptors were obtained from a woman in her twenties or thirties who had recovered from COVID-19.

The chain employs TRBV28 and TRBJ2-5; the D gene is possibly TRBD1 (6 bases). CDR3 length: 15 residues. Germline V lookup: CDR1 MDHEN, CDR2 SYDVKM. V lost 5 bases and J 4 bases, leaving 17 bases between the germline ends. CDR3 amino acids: CASSASQGQRETQYF. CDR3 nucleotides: TGTGCCAGCAGTGCGAGCCAGGGACAAAGAGAGACCCAGTACTTC.

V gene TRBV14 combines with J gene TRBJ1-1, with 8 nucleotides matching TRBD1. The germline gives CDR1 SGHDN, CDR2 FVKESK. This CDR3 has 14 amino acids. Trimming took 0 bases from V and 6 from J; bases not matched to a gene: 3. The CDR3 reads CASSQETGAPEAFF. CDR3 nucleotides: TGTGCCAGCAGCCAAGAGACAGGGGCCCCTGAAGCTTTCTTT.

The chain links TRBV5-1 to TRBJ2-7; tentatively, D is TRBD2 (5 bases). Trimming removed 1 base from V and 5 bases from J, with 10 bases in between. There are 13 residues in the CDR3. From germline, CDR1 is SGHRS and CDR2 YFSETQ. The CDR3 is CASSLRGVDEQYF. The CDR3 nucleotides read TGCGCCAGCAGCTTGCGGGGAGTGGACGAGCAGTACTTC.

This CDR3 is CASSRGQDKTYEQYF. The CDR3 bases are TGCGCCAGCAGCCGGGGACAGGACAAGACCTACGAGCAGTACTTC. V gene TRBV4-3 combines with J gene TRBJ2-7; 8 bases are a match to TRBD1. This CDR3 has 15 amino acids. CDR1 and CDR2 (germline): LGHNA, YSLEER. V was pared by 4 bases and J by 2 bases, with 7 bases of the junction left unmatched.

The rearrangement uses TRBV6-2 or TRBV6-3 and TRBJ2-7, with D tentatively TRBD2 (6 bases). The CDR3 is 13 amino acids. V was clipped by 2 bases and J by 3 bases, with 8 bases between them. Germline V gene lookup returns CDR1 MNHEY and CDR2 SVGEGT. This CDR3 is CASSYGGFYEQYF. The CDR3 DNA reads TGTGCCAGCAGTTACGGGGGGTTCTACGAGCAGTACTTC.

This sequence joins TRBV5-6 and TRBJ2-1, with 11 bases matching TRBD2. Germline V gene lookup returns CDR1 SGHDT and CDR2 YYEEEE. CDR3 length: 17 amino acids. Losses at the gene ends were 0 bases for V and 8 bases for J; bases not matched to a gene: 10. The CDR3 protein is CASSLVTSGMGLHEQFF. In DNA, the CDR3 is TGTGCCAGCAGCTTGGTGACTAGCGGGATGGGCCTCCATGAGCAGTTCTTC.

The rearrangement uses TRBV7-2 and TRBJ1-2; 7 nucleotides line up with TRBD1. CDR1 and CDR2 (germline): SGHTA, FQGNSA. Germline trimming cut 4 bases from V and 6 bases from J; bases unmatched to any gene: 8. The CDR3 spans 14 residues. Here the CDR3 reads CASSSRDRPDGYTF. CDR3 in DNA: TGTGCCAGCAGCTCGAGGGACAGACCGGATGGCTACACCTTC.

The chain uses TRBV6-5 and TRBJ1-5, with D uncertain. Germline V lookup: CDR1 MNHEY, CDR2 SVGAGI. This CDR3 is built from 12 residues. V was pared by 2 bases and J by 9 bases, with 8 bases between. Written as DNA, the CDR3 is TGTGCCAGCAGTTACCTCGGTGGGCCCCAGCATTTT. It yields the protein CASSYLGGPQHF.